The 14 T cell receptor beta chains below were found in one sample sequenced in a study of CD8+ T cells in alopecia areata. In each case, RNA was isolated and then reverse transcribed into cDNA as the sequencing template. Only in-frame clones appear in the TCRdb table, and some are missing; sequencing was by immunoSEQ multiplex PCR. Seen here are 98,000 or so clones, around 55% observed once, and the top ten hold 20% to 25%. Sequenced sample: CD8+ T cells sorted from blood. Source of these receptors: a human donor in good health.

V gene TRBV6-4 combines with J gene TRBJ1-4, with TRBD1 matching 8 bases. V gave up 5 bases and J gave up 3 bases; unmatched junction bases: 5. CDR1 and CDR2 (germline): MRHNA, SNTAGT. The CDR3 has 15 residues. The CDR3 DNA reads as TGTGCCAGCAGTCCAGGACAGGGCCCTAATGAAAAACTGTTTTTT. As protein: CASSPGQGPNEKLFF.

The V and J genes are TRBV28 and TRBJ1-5; D is unclear. The germline gives CDR1 MDHEN, CDR2 SYDVKM. Trimming pared 5 bases from V and 1 base from J, leaving 12 bases between. This CDR3 comprises 15 residues. As DNA, the CDR3 is TGTGCCAGCAGTACCCGCTCAGGAAGCAATCAGCCCCAGCATTTT. This translates into CASSTRSGSNQPQHF.

DNA of the CDR3: TGTGCCAGCAGTTTGGGGGTCTCTGGGGCCAACGTCCTGACTTTC. As protein: CASSLGVSGANVLTF. The V and J genes are TRBV27 and TRBJ2-6; D assignment may be TRBD1 or TRBD2 (5 bases each). Trimming cost V 3 bases and J 0 bases, with 6 bases left between them. Germline V CDR1 and CDR2: MNHEY, SMNVEV (reference sequence). The CDR3 consists of 15 residues.

This clone was recorded a few times. The V call is TRBV27, the J call TRBJ1-1; D is ambiguous. The germline V and J ends were trimmed by 3 bases and 1 base, with 9 bases remaining between them. Germline V gene sequence: CDR1 MNHEY, CDR2 SMNVEV (reference sequence). The CDR3 length is 14 residues. CDR3 sequence reads: CASSLAHGNTEAFF. CDR3 DNA: TGTGCCAGCAGTTTGGCACACGGGAACACTGAAGCTTTCTTT.

The chain has TRBV29-1 and TRBJ2-1; 15 nucleotides line up with TRBD2. The V gene end was trimmed by 5 bases and the J gene end by 3 bases; junction bases not matched to a gene: 8. Germline assignment: CDR1 SQVTM and CDR2 ANQGSEA. CDR3 length: 17 amino acids. This chain's CDR3 is CSVRPGTSGGLYNEQFF. The DNA of the CDR3 is TGCAGCGTTCGCCCCGGGACTAGCGGGGGGCTCTACAATGAGCAGTTCTTC.

This chain joins TRBV5-6 and TRBJ2-7; a weak D match, TRBD2 (6 bases). The V gene's germline CDR1 is SGHDT and CDR2 YYEEEE. V was trimmed by 0 bases and J by 5 bases, leaving 18 bases between them. This CDR3 has 16 residues. The CDR3 region has the DNA TGTGCCAGCAGCTTGGTGGGACTCCGGGATCCCCACGAGCAGTACTTC. Protein: CASSLVGLRDPHEQYF.

The CDR3 spells CASSEISASTNEKLFF. For the CDR3, the DNA is TGTGCCAGCAGCGAAATATCGGCTTCAACTAATGAAAAACTGTTTTTT. J is TRBJ1-4 and V is TRBV27; D not certain. V was clipped by 6 bases and J by 0 bases, with 14 bases between them. CDR1 MNHEY and CDR2 SMNVEV come from the germline V gene (reference sequence). The CDR3 length is 16 residues.

Of note for this clone: The junction does not match germline at one end; this may be a read error. The chain has TRBV15 and TRBJ1-2; D is unclear. Germline V gene lookup returns CDR1 LNHNV and CDR2 YYDKDF (reference sequence). The CDR3 contains 16 residues. The CDR3, as DNA: TGTGCCACCAGCAGAGATCAAATGGAGGATAACGATGGCTACACCTTC. Amino acid sequence: CATSRDQMEDNDGYTF.

For the CDR3, the DNA is TGTGCCAGCAGCGCAGGAACCTTGAGCTCCTACGAGCAGTACTTC. This encodes CASSAGTLSSYEQYF. The J gene is TRBJ2-7, the V gene TRBV9; D is ambiguous. Trimming removed 3 bases from V and 0 bases from J, with 13 bases in between. The germline CDR1 and CDR2 sequences are SGDLS and YYNGEE. The CDR3 loop spans 15 amino acids.

The chain links TRBV9 to TRBJ1-2; D is possibly TRBD1 (5 bases). The V end was cut by 2 bases, the J end by 8 bases, with 13 bases between. Germline lookup yields CDR1 SGDLS and CDR2 YYNGEE. CDR3 size: 13 residues. This CDR3 is CASSVQGWEGYTF. CDR3 bases: TGTGCCAGCAGCGTTCAGGGTTGGGAAGGCTACACCTTC.

The J gene is TRBJ2-3, the V gene TRBV5-6; 9 nucleotides align to TRBD1. CDR3 length: 16 residues. The V gene's germline CDR1 is SGHDT and CDR2 YYEEEE. V was clipped by 4 bases and J by 6 bases; unmatched bases: 12. In nucleotides, the CDR3 is TGTGCCAGCAGCCCTGACAGGGGGAGGCCGGGGGATACGCAGTATTTT. Encoded protein: CASSPDRGRPGDTQYF.

This rearrangement joins TRBV28 to TRBJ2-1, with D hard to call. Trimming took off 5 bases at V and 3 bases at J, with 8 bases between the two ends. The CDR3 extends over 13 amino acids. Germline V lookup: CDR1 MDHEN, CDR2 SYDVKM. The CDR3 here is CASSQSVYNEQFF. Here the CDR3 DNA reads TGTGCCAGCAGTCAATCCGTCTACAATGAGCAGTTCTTC.

This clone was seen more than once but under ten times. This rearrangement joins TRBV7-9 to TRBJ2-1; D possibly corresponds to TRBD2 (5 bases). Germline V CDR1 and CDR2: SEHNR, FQNEAQ (reference sequence). The CDR3 consists of 15 residues. The V end was cut by 3 bases, the J end by 7 bases, with 16 bases between. CDR3 in amino acids: CASSFEGSWGNEQFF. The CDR3 DNA is TGTGCCAGCAGCTTTGAGGGCAGCTGGGGAAATGAGCAGTTCTTC.

J is TRBJ1-2 and V is TRBV7-9, with 8 positions matching TRBD1. The CDR3 sequence is 15 residues long. Germline CDR1 reads SEHNR; CDR2 reads FQNEAQ (reference sequence). V lost 8 bases and J lost 4; bases outside the gene matches: 12. DNA of the CDR3: TGTGCCAGCGGCGCTGGGGGACAGGACTTCTATGGCTACACCTTC. This encodes CASGAGGQDFYGYTF.